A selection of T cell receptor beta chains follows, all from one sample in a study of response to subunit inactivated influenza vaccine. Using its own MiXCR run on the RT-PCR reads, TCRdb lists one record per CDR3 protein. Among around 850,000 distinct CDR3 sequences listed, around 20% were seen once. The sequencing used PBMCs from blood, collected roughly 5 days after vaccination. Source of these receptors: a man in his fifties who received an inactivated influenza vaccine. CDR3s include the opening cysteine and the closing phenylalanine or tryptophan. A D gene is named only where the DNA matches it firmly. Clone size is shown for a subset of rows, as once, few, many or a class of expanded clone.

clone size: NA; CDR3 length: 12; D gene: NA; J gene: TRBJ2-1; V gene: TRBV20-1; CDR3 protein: CSAPYDPHEQFF; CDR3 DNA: TGCAGTGCCCCTTATGACCCCCATGAGCAGTTCTTC
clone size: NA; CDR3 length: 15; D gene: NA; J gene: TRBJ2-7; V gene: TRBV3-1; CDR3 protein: CASSQDWSGGYEQYF; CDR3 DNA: TGTGCCAGCAGCCAAGACTGGTCTGGGGGATACGAGCAGTACTTC
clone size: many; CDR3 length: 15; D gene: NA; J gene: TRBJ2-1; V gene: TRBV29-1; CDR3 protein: CSVEVRSATYNEQFF; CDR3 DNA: TGCAGCGTTGAAGTGAGGTCAGCGACCTACAATGAGCAGTTCTTC
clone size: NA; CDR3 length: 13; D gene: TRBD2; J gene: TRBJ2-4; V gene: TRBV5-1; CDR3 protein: CASSLAPGGIQYF; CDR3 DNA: TGCGCCAGCAGCTTGGCACCGGGGGGCATTCAGTACTTC
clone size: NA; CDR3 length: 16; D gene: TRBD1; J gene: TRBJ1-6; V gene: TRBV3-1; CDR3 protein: CASSQAGTGYNSPLHF; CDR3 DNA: TGTGCCAGCAGCCAAGCTGGGACAGGGTATAATTCACCCCTCCACTTT
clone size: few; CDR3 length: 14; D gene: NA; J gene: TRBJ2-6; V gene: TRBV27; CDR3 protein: CASSTLGGANVLTF; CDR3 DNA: TGTGCCAGCAGTACCCTCGGTGGGGCCAACGTCCTGACTTTC
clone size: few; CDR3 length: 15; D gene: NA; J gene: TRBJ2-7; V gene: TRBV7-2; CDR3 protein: CASSLQGQNLYEQYF; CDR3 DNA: TGTGCCAGCAGCTTACAGGGGCAAAATCTCTACGAGCAGTACTTC
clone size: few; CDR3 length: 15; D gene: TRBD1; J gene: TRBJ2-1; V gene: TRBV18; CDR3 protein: CASSPTGRSYNEQFF; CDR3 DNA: TGTGCCAGCTCACCGACAGGGCGCTCCTACAATGAGCAGTTCTTC
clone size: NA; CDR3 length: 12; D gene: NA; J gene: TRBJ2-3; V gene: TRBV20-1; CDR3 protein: CSAREGTDTQYF; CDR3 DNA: TGCAGTGCTAGAGAAGGGACAGATACGCAGTATTTT
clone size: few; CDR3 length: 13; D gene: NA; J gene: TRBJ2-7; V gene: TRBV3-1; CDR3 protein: CASSRILGSEQYF; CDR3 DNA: TGTGCCAGCAGCCGGATTTTGGGGAGCGAGCAGTACTTC
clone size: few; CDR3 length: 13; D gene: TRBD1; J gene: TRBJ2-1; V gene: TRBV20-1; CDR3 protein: CSARGDRGNEQFF; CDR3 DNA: TGCAGTGCTAGAGGGGACAGGGGCAATGAGCAGTTCTTC
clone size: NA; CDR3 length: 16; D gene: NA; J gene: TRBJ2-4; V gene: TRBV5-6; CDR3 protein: CASSSVGRTGKNIQYF; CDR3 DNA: TGTGCCAGCAGCTCGGTCGGGAGGACAGGGAAAAACATTCAGTACTTC
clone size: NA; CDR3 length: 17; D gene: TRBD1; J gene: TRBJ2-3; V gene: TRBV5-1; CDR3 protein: CASSAGQGARDKDTQYF; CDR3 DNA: TGCGCCAGCAGCGCGGGACAGGGGGCGCGAGATAAAGATACGCAGTATTTT
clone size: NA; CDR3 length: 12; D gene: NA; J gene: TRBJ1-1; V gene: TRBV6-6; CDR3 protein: CASSQGSTAAFF; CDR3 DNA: TGTGCCAGCAGTCAAGGGTCAACGGCAGCTTTCTTT
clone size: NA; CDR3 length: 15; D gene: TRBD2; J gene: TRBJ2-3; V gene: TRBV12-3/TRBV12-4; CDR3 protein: CASSPIAGSTDTQYF; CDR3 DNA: TGTGCCAGCAGCCCTATAGCGGGGAGTACAGATACGCAGTATTTT
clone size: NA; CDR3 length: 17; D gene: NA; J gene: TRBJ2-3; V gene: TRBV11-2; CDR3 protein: CASSRLLAGSFSDTQYF; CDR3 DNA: TGTGCCAGCAGCCGACTTCTTGCGGGAAGTTTCTCAGATACGCAGTATTTT
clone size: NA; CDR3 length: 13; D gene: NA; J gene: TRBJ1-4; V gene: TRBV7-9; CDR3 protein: CASSYLRGEKLFF; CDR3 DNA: TGTGCCAGCAGCTACCTTAGAGGTGAAAAACTGTTTTTT
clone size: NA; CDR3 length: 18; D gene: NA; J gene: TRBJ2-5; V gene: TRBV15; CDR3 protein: CATSRDQGGVRALETQYF; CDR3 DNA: TGTGCCACCAGCAGAGATCAGGGCGGAGTACGGGCATTGGAGACCCAGTACTTC
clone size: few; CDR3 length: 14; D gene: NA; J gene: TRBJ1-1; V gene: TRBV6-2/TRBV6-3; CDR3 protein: CASTKDRVNTEAFF; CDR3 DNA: TGTGCCAGCACAAAAGACAGAGTGAACACTGAAGCTTTCTTT
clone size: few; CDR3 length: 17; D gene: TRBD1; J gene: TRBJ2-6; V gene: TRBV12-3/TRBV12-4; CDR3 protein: CASSLDRGGTGANVLTF; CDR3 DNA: TGTGCCAGCAGCCTGGACAGGGGGGGCACTGGGGCCAACGTCCTGACTTTC
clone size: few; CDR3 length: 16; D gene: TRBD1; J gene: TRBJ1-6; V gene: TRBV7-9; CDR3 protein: CASSLFPGQGISPLHF; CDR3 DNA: TGTGCCAGCAGCTTATTCCCTGGACAGGGGATTTCACCCCTCCACTTT
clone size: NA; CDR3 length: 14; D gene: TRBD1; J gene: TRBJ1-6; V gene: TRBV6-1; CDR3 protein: CASRQGALSSPLHF; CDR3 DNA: TGTGCCAGCAGACAGGGGGCGCTAAGCTCACCCCTCCACTTT
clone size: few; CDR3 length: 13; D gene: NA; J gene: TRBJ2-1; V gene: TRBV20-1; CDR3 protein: CSAITRTYNEQFF; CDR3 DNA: TGCAGTGCTATAACTAGAACTTACAATGAGCAGTTCTTC
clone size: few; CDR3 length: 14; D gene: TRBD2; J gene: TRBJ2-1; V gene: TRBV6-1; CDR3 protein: CASTASGRYNEQFF; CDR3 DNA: TGTGCCAGCACGGCTAGCGGGAGGTACAATGAGCAGTTCTTC
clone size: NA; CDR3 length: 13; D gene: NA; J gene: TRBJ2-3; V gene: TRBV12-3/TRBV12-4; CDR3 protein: CASTFLWGDTQYF; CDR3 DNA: TGTGCCAGCACCTTTCTCTGGGGGGATACGCAGTATTTT
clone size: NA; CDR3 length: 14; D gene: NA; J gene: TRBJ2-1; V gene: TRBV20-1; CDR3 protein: CSARGWKSNEEQFF; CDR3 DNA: TGCAGTGCTAGGGGGTGGAAGTCCAATGAAGAGCAGTTCTTC
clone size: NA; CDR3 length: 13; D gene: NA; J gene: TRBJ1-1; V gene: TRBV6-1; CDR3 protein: CASSEVGGAEAFF; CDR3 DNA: TGTGCCAGCAGTGAAGTAGGGGGGGCTGAAGCTTTCTTT
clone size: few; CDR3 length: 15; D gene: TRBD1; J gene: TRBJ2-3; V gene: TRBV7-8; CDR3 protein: CASSYPGQEADTQYF; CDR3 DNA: TGTGCCAGCAGCTACCCGGGACAGGAGGCAGATACGCAGTATTTT
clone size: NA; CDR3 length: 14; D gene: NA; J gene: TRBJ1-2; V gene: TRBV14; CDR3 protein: CASSQLEGIGGYTF; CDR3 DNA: TGTGCCAGCAGCCAGCTAGAAGGGATCGGCGGCTACACCTTC
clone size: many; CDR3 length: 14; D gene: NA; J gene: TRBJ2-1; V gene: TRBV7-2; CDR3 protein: CASSWVSSAHEQFF; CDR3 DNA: TGTGCCAGCAGCTGGGTAAGTTCAGCCCATGAGCAGTTCTTC
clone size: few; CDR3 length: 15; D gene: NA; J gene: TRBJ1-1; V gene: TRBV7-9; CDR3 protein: CASSTLRDGHTEAFF; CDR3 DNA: TGTGCCAGCAGCACACTCCGGGACGGGCACACTGAAGCTTTCTTT
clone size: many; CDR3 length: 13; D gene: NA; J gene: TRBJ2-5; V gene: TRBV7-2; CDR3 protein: CASSISVQETQYF; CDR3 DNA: TGTGCCAGCAGTATTAGCGTTCAAGAGACCCAGTACTTC
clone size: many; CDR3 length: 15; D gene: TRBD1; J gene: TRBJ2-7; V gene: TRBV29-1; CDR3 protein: CSVESVGQGTYEQYF; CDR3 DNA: TGCAGCGTTGAATCGGTGGGACAGGGGACCTACGAGCAGTACTTC
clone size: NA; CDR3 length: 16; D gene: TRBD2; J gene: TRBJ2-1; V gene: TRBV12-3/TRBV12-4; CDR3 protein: CASSSRTSGENNEQFF; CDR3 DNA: TGTGCCAGCAGTTCACGGACTAGCGGGGAAAACAATGAGCAGTTCTTC
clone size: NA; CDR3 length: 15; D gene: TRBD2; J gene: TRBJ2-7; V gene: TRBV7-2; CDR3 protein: CASSTGTSGNYEQYF; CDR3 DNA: TGTGCCAGCAGCACCGGGACTAGCGGAAACTACGAGCAGTACTTC
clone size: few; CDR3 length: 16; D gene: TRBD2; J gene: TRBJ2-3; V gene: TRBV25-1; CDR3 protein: CASSESLAGEEDTQYF; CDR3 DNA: TGTGCCAGCAGTGAATCTCTAGCGGGGGAAGAGGATACGCAGTATTTT
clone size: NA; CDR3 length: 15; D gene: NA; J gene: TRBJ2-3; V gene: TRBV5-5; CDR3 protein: CASSLRGAFTDTQYF; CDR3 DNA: TGTGCCAGCAGCTTGAGAGGGGCGTTCACAGATACGCAGTATTTT
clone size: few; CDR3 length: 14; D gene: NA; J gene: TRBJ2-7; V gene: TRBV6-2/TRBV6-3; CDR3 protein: CASGQHGTSYEQYF; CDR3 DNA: TGTGCCAGCGGGCAACACGGAACGTCCTACGAGCAGTACTTC
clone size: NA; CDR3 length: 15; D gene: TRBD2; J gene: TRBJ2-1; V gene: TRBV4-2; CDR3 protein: CASSLLAGGSDEQFF; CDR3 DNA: TGTGCCAGCAGCCTACTAGCGGGGGGATCTGATGAGCAGTTCTTC
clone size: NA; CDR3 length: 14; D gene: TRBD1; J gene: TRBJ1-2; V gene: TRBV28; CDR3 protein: CASGGQGAKGGYTF; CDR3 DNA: TGTGCCAGCGGGGGACAGGGGGCGAAGGGTGGCTACACCTTC